This TCR beta chain was captured by sequencing in a study of blood T cell repertoires in COVID-19. Sequencing used immunoSEQ multiplex PCR; TCRdb keeps in-frame clones, though not all of them. The table shows 70,000 to 90,000 clones, with approximately 80% occurring only once. This clone occurred a few times. The source material was peripheral blood. The TCR originated in a woman between 55 and 75 years old with acute or convalescent COVID-19.

Here the CDR3 DNA reads TGTGCCATCAGTATCTCAGGGTTTGGAAACACCATATATTTT. Translation gives CAISISGFGNTIYF. This rearrangement joins TRBV10-3 to TRBJ1-3; D possibly corresponds to TRBD1 (5 bases). The CDR3 runs to 14 residues. V lost 5 bases and J lost 3, with 11 bases in between. Germline V gene data show CDR1 as ENHRY and CDR2 as SYGVKD.